The 5 T cell receptor beta chains below all came from one sample that was sequenced in a study of T cells in Graves' hyperthyroidism and ophthalmopathy. Regions amplified from RNA transcripts were the TCR beta CDR3 regions. First-round RT-PCR of the TCR CDR3 relied on the HTBI primer set. MiXCR was run by TCRdb on the multiplex PCR reads, yielding one entry per CDR3 protein. Counted here are approximately 400,000 distinct CDR3 sequences, about 15% occurring once; the ten biggest clones make up roughly 33%. Sequencing used blood. Receptors were obtained from a young woman with Graves' hyperthyroidism.

This clonotype was found many times. The J gene is TRBJ1-5, the V gene TRBV3-1; D call uncertain. V was pared by 1 base and J by 10 bases, with 8 bases between. CDR1 is LGHDT, CDR2 YNNKEL, per germline (reference sequence). CDR3 length: 12 residues. In nucleotides, the CDR3 is TGTGCCAGCAGCCAAGGATTAGGTCCCCAGCATTTT. It encodes CASSQGLGPQHF.

The table lists this clonotype with a few counts. This chain connects TRBV6-2 or TRBV6-3 to TRBJ2-2, with D possibly matching TRBD2 (5 bases). The CDR3 has 14 amino acids. Germline loops: CDR1 MNHEY, CDR2 SVGEGT. The V end lost 8 bases, the J end lost 3 bases, and 13 bases lay between the germline ends. The CDR3 DNA reads as TGTGCCAGCGCCCGCGCGAGGGACACCGGGGAGCTGTTTTTT. Translating gives CASARARDTGELFF.

The rearrangement links TRBV27 to TRBJ2-1; 7 bases are a match to TRBD1. The junction had 10 bases not matched to a gene; V was cut back by 4 bases and J by 4 bases. The CDR3 contains 16 residues. The V gene's germline CDR1 is MNHEY and CDR2 SMNVEV (reference sequence). The CDR3 DNA is TGTGCCAGCAGTTCTCGACAGGGTGTGGGTTACAATGAGCAGTTCTTC. It encodes CASSSRQGVGYNEQFF.

The chain joins TRBV3-1 to TRBJ2-7; 8 bases fit TRBD1. Germline V gene sequence: CDR1 LGHDT, CDR2 YNNKEL (reference sequence). Trimming took 3 bases from V and 6 from J; bases not matched to a gene: 10. CDR3 length: 15 amino acids. The CDR3 loop reads CASSHKGQGMGEQYF. CDR3 in DNA: TGTGCCAGCAGCCATAAAGGACAGGGTATGGGCGAGCAGTACTTC.

Only one count was recorded for this clonotype. The gene calls are TRBV2 and TRBJ1-4, with 7 bases lining up with TRBD1. From germline, CDR1 is SNHLY and CDR2 FYNNEI. V shed 3 bases, J shed 0 bases, and the junction held 4 bases outside the gene matches. This CDR3 contains 16 residues. The CDR3 loop reads CASSEGTAATNEKLFF. The DNA of the CDR3 is TGTGCCAGCAGTGAGGGGACAGCTGCAACTAATGAAAAACTGTTTTTT. The entire variable domain, with the rest obtained from reference TRBV2 and TRBJ1-4, is as follows: EPEVTQTPSHQVTQMGQEVILRCVPISNHLYFYWYRQILGQKVEFLVSFYNNEISEKSEIFDDQFSVERPDGSNFTLKIRSTKLEDSAMYFCASSEGTAATNEKLFFGSGTQLSVL.